This T cell receptor beta chain was identified during a study of shared clonotypes between healthy human individuals. Study results and limitations: Sequencing depth was expected to affect clonotype sharing among donors. In general, naive subsets displayed greater estimated richness than memory subsets did.

Germline lookup yields CDR1 MRHNA and CDR2 SNTAGT. The CDR3 has 16 amino acids. Trimming at V came to 5 bases and at J to 4 bases, leaving 8 bases not matched to a gene. Points on this clone: Its antigen is currently unknown.

The data were produced by immunoSEQ multiplex PCR, yet TCRdb's version contains in-frame clones alone and is incomplete. This sample has roughly 2 million clones, with 95% found just once. V is TRBV6-4 and J is TRBJ2-2; 9 bases line up with TRBD2. What was sequenced was naive CD4+ T cells sorted from blood. Subset: CD45RA+ positively selected. The clonotype comes from a man aged 18 to 30 in good health. CDR3: CASSPDSGSITGELFF. CDR3 coding DNA: TGTGCCAGCAGTCCCGATAGCGGGAGTATCACCGGGGAGCTGTTTTTT.